This TCR beta chain came from a study of blood T cell repertoires in COVID-19. Background on the study: Donors in the United States, Italy and Spain gave samples during acute or convalescent COVID-19. Sample material is recorded as cDNA or gDNA derived from T cells, B-cell-depleted T cells, or PBMCs.

In the authors' workflow: Reference gene primer amplification yielded estimated nucleated cell counts. Libraries were prepared by immunoSEQ multiplex PCR; TCRdb keeps only in-frame clonotypes and omits some of them. D and trimming were read from the DNA, whereas the V and J calls and clone size are those reported in that table. This table has about 210,000 clones, 70% to 90% appearing once. The CDR3 extends over 14 amino acids. The germline V and J ends were trimmed by 0 bases and 2 bases, with 9 bases remaining between them. Germline V gives CDR1 SGHRS, CDR2 YFSETQ. The sequence derives from a human donor in a cohort sampled during active COVID-19. The V gene is TRBV5-1, the J gene TRBJ2-7; D uncertain. The specimen sequenced was peripheral blood. The CDR3 DNA reads as TGCGCCAGCAGCTTGGTTTCAGGCACCTACGAGCAGTACTTC. Translated, it gives CASSLVSGTYEQYF.